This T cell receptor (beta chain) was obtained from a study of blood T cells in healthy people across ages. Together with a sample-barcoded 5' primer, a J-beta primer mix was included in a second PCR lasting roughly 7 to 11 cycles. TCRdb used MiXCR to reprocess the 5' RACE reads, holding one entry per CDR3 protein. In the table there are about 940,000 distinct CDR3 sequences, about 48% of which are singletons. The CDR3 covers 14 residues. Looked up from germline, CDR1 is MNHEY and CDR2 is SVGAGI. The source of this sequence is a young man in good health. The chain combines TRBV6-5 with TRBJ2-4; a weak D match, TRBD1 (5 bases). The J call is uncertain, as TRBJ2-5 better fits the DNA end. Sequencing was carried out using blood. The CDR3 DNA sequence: TGTGCCAGCAGTCTCGACAGTCCAAGAGTGACCCAGTACTTC. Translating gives CASSLDSPRVTQYF.